These T cell receptor beta chains were read from a single sample in a study of blood T cell repertoires in COVID-19. Clones were sequenced by immunoSEQ multiplex PCR, and TCRdb holds only the in-frame ones, with some missing. The sample lists tens of thousands of clones, almost 85% occurring once. The sample comprised peripheral blood. The origin of the receptors is a middle-aged man with active or convalescent COVID-19. Both conserved end residues are part of each CDR3. D genes are given only for firm matches. Size is omitted from some rows. Given values are once, few, many or a class for expanded clones.

V: TRBV9; J: TRBJ1-4; length: 16; D: TRBD1; size: -; DNA: TGTGCCAGCAGCTCTCCTATGGGACAGGGTGGTGAAAAACTGTTTTTT; CDR3: CASSSPMGQGGEKLFF
V: TRBV6-4; J: TRBJ1-2; length: 14; D: -; size: -; DNA: TGTGCCAGCAGTGACTCGAGTGACAGCTATGGCTACACCTTC; CDR3: CASSDSSDSYGYTF
V: TRBV6-5; J: TRBJ2-7; length: 13; D: TRBD1; size: -; DNA: TGTGCCAGCGGGAGGACAGGGGAGTACGAGCAGTACTTC; CDR3: CASGRTGEYEQYF
V: TRBV7-2; J: TRBJ2-3; length: 15; D: -; size: -; DNA: TGTGCCAGCAGCTTAGAGCAGGGGATCACAGATACGCAGTATTTT; CDR3: CASSLEQGITDTQYF
V: TRBV7-6; J: TRBJ2-2; length: 16; D: -; size: -; DNA: TGTGCCAGCAGCTTAGGTCTCCCCTGGAACACCGGGGAGCTGTTTTTT; CDR3: CASSLGLPWNTGELFF
V: TRBV11-2; J: TRBJ2-2; length: 15; D: -; size: -; DNA: TGTGCCAGCAGAGTCCCGGGGAGGAACACCGGGGAGCTGTTTTTT; CDR3: CASRVPGRNTGELFF
V: TRBV13; J: TRBJ1-2; length: 12; D: -; size: -; DNA: TGTGCCAGCAGCTCGAGGAGCTATGGCTACACCTTC; CDR3: CASSSRSYGYTF
V: TRBV6-5; J: TRBJ1-2; length: 14; D: TRBD1; size: -; DNA: TGTGCCAGTACGGACAGGGGGCGACTATCTGGCTACACCTTC; CDR3: CASTDRGRLSGYTF
V: TRBV21-1; J: TRBJ2-5; length: 19; D: -; size: -; DNA: TGTGCCAGCAGCAAAGCGCTGGGTTGGAACAGGGTCGATCAAGAGACCCAGTACTTC; CDR3: CASSKALGWNRVDQETQYF
V: TRBV29-1; J: TRBJ1-1; length: 14; D: -; size: -; DNA: TGCAGCGTTGAAGCCCTACAGGGATTCACTGAAGCTTTCTTT; CDR3: CSVEALQGFTEAFF
V: TRBV5-1; J: TRBJ2-3; length: 14; D: -; size: -; DNA: TGCGCCAGCAGCTTGGGGGGGCAGGAAGATACGCAGTATTTT; CDR3: CASSLGGQEDTQYF
V: TRBV19; J: TRBJ1-4; length: 15; D: -; size: -; DNA: TGTGCCAGTAGTACCCAGTCGGGGGTTAATGAAAAACTGTTTTTT; CDR3: CASSTQSGVNEKLFF
V: TRBV18; J: TRBJ2-2; length: 16; D: -; size: -; DNA: TGTGCCAGCTCACAACAAAAGTCAGCGAACACCGGGGAGCTGTTTTTT; CDR3: CASSQQKSANTGELFF
V: TRBV6-5; J: TRBJ1-5; length: 13; D: -; size: -; DNA: TGTGCCAGCACTACAGAGAGCAATCAGCCCCAGCATTTT; CDR3: CASTTESNQPQHF
V: TRBV6-5; J: TRBJ1-4; length: 15; D: -; size: once; DNA: TGTGCCAGCAGTTACTCCGACAGAGATAATGAAAAACTGTTTTTT; CDR3: CASSYSDRDNEKLFF
V: TRBV6-2/TRBV6-3; J: TRBJ1-1; length: 14; D: TRBD1; size: -; DNA: TGTGCCAGCAGTCGGACAGGCCTGAACACTGAAGCTTTCTTT; CDR3: CASSRTGLNTEAFF
V: TRBV7-9; J: TRBJ1-5; length: 16; D: -; size: once; DNA: TGTGCCAGCAGCTTAGCCGGGGGGCCAAGCAATCAGCCCCAGCATTTT; CDR3: CASSLAGGPSNQPQHF
V: TRBV5-4; J: TRBJ2-1; length: 12; D: TRBD2; size: -; DNA: TGTGCCAGCAGCCTCGGGGGGGTTGAGCAGTTCTTC; CDR3: CASSLGGVEQFF
V: TRBV28; J: TRBJ1-1; length: 12; D: -; size: once; DNA: TGTGCCAGCAGAAGGGGGTTCACTGAAGCTTTCTTT; CDR3: CASRRGFTEAFF
V: TRBV7-2; J: TRBJ2-3; length: 16; D: -; size: -; DNA: TGTGCCAGCAGCTTAGCGGAGGGGGGGTATCAAGATACGCAGTATTTT; CDR3: CASSLAEGGYQDTQYF
V: TRBV7-2; J: TRBJ2-1; length: 15; D: -; size: -; DNA: TGTGCCAGCAGCTCACGACAGGAAGCCTACAATGAGCAGTTCTTC; CDR3: CASSSRQEAYNEQFF
V: TRBV6-2/TRBV6-3; J: TRBJ1-6; length: 14; D: -; size: -; DNA: TGTGCCAGCAGCCCGGGGAGCGTGTATTCACCCCTCCACTTT; CDR3: CASSPGSVYSPLHF
V: TRBV5-1; J: TRBJ2-1; length: 14; D: -; size: -; DNA: TGCGCCAGCAGCTTGGCGGGGTTCTACAATGAGCAGTTCTTC; CDR3: CASSLAGFYNEQFF